A selection of T cell receptor beta chains follows, all from one sample in a study of shared clonotypes between healthy human individuals. Only in-frame clones appear in the TCRdb table, and some are missing; sequencing was by immunoSEQ multiplex PCR. In the table there are roughly 1 million clones, roughly 74% of which are singletons. Specimen: memory CD4+ T cells from PBMCs. The receptors shown here come from a man younger than 35 in good health. Some clones in this sample may be carry-over from other donors' samples. Both conserved end residues are part of each CDR3. The D gene is left open where the match is weak. Only part of the rows carry a size: once, few, many, or a class if the clone is expanded.

d_call: TRBD1
clone_size: .
j_call: TRBJ2-3
v_call: TRBV6-5
cdr3_aa: CASSWRGTGGRDTQYF
cdr3_nt: TGTGCCAGCAGTTGGCGGGGGACAGGGGGTAGAGATACGCAGTATTTT

d_call: TRBD1
clone_size: .
j_call: TRBJ1-2
v_call: TRBV28
cdr3_aa: CASSFYRGSTNYGYTF
cdr3_nt: TGTGCCAGCAGTTTTTACAGGGGTTCCACTAACTATGGCTACACCTTC

d_call: TRBD2
clone_size: .
j_call: TRBJ2-5
v_call: TRBV19
cdr3_aa: CASSFPSGSGTETQYF
cdr3_nt: TGTGCCAGTAGTTTCCCTAGCGGGAGTGGAACAGAGACCCAGTACTTC

d_call: .
clone_size: .
j_call: TRBJ1-1
v_call: TRBV7-6
cdr3_aa: CASSSSRTEAFF
cdr3_nt: TGTGCCAGCAGCTCGTCGAGGACTGAAGCTTTCTTT

d_call: TRBD1
clone_size: .
j_call: TRBJ1-5
v_call: TRBV28
cdr3_aa: CASSLWDRGVSNQPQHF
cdr3_nt: TGTGCCAGCAGTTTATGGGACAGGGGGGTTAGCAATCAGCCCCAGCATTTT

d_call: TRBD1
clone_size: once
j_call: TRBJ1-5
v_call: TRBV28
cdr3_aa: CASSGGQVGSPQHF
cdr3_nt: TGTGCCAGCAGCGGGGGACAGGTGGGTTCCCCCCAGCATTTT

d_call: .
clone_size: .
j_call: TRBJ1-2
v_call: TRBV6-5
cdr3_aa: CASSLGTGSYGYTF
cdr3_nt: TGTGCCAGCAGCTTAGGGACGGGGTCATATGGCTACACCTTC

d_call: TRBD2
clone_size: .
j_call: TRBJ2-7
v_call: TRBV27
cdr3_aa: CASSISGATYEQYF
cdr3_nt: TGTGCCAGCAGTATTAGCGGGGCTACCTACGAGCAGTACTTC

d_call: .
clone_size: .
j_call: TRBJ2-3
v_call: TRBV28
cdr3_aa: CASRDSGTDTQYF
cdr3_nt: TGTGCCAGCAGGGACAGTGGCACAGATACGCAGTATTTT

d_call: .
clone_size: .
j_call: TRBJ1-2
v_call: TRBV5-4
cdr3_aa: CASSLPGKASGGYTF
cdr3_nt: TGTGCCAGCAGCTTGCCAGGGAAGGCTAGCGGGGGCTACACCTTC

d_call: .
clone_size: .
j_call: TRBJ1-2
v_call: TRBV10-2
cdr3_aa: CASSDVGANYGYTF
cdr3_nt: TGCGCCAGCAGTGATGTGGGTGCTAACTATGGCTACACCTTC

d_call: TRBD2
clone_size: .
j_call: TRBJ2-1
v_call: TRBV2
cdr3_aa: CASRLAVQGSYNEQFF
cdr3_nt: TGTGCCAGCAGACTAGCGGTCCAGGGGTCCTACAATGAGCAGTTCTTC

d_call: .
clone_size: .
j_call: TRBJ2-3
v_call: TRBV29-1
cdr3_aa: CSVSPSTDTQYF
cdr3_nt: TGCAGCGTTTCTCCGAGCACAGATACGCAGTATTTT

d_call: TRBD1
clone_size: .
j_call: TRBJ2-3
v_call: TRBV5-6
cdr3_aa: CASSSDRGWDTDTQYF
cdr3_nt: TGTGCCAGCAGCTCTGACAGGGGGTGGGACACAGATACGCAGTATTTT

d_call: .
clone_size: .
j_call: TRBJ2-4
v_call: TRBV5-1
cdr3_aa: CASSLDQYIQYF
cdr3_nt: TGCGCCAGCAGCTTGGACCAATACATTCAGTACTTC

d_call: .
clone_size: many
j_call: TRBJ2-4
v_call: TRBV5-4
cdr3_aa: CASSLGGLKNIQYF
cdr3_nt: TGTGCCAGCAGCTTGGGGGGTCTCAAAAACATTCAGTACTTC

d_call: .
clone_size: .
j_call: TRBJ2-2
v_call: TRBV18
cdr3_aa: CASSPRRGGGNTGELFF
cdr3_nt: TGTGCCAGCTCACCCCGCCGGGGTGGGGGTAACACCGGGGAGCTGTTTTTT

d_call: .
clone_size: .
j_call: TRBJ1-2
v_call: TRBV6-6
cdr3_aa: CASSYGGQNYGYTF
cdr3_nt: TGTGCCAGCAGTTACGGGGGACAAAACTATGGCTACACCTTC

d_call: .
clone_size: once
j_call: TRBJ1-2
v_call: TRBV6-6
cdr3_aa: CASSNSANYGYTF
cdr3_nt: TGTGCCAGCAGTAACTCCGCTAACTATGGCTACACCTTC

d_call: TRBD1
clone_size: .
j_call: TRBJ1-3
v_call: TRBV6-6
cdr3_aa: CASSYSTGFGNTIYF
cdr3_nt: TGTGCCAGCAGTTACTCGACAGGGTTCGGAAACACCATATATTTT

d_call: TRBD2
clone_size: .
j_call: TRBJ2-1
v_call: TRBV5-6
cdr3_aa: CASSLVASLAGFSYNEQFF
cdr3_nt: TGTGCCAGCAGCTTGGTAGCTTCTCTAGCGGGGTTTTCTTACAATGAGCAGTTCTTC

d_call: TRBD1
clone_size: .
j_call: TRBJ2-1
v_call: TRBV7-9
cdr3_aa: CASSRRDRAVNNEQFF
cdr3_nt: TGTGCCAGCAGCCGCAGAGACAGGGCAGTAAACAATGAGCAGTTCTTC

d_call: .
clone_size: .
j_call: TRBJ2-3
v_call: TRBV4-3
cdr3_aa: CASSQVPAGQVPDTQYF
cdr3_nt: TGCGCCAGCAGCCAAGTCCCCGCAGGGCAGGTCCCAGATACGCAGTATTTT

d_call: .
clone_size: few
j_call: TRBJ1-2
v_call: TRBV7-9
cdr3_aa: CASSFDPRVDGYTF
cdr3_nt: TGTGCCAGCAGCTTCGACCCCAGGGTGGATGGCTACACCTTC

d_call: .
clone_size: .
j_call: TRBJ2-5
v_call: TRBV28
cdr3_aa: CASSSGTLQYF
cdr3_nt: TGTGCCAGCAGTTCCGGGACTTTGCAGTACTTC

d_call: TRBD1
clone_size: .
j_call: TRBJ2-7
v_call: TRBV11-1
cdr3_aa: CASSLLKPMTGFSYEQYF
cdr3_nt: TGTGCCAGCAGCCTACTTAAACCCATGACAGGGTTCAGCTACGAGCAGTACTTC

d_call: .
clone_size: .
j_call: TRBJ2-7
v_call: TRBV7-6
cdr3_aa: CASSISRTVYEQYF
cdr3_nt: TGTGCCAGCAGCATATCAAGGACAGTGTACGAGCAGTACTTC

d_call: .
clone_size: .
j_call: TRBJ2-2
v_call: TRBV11-2
cdr3_aa: CASSLQPFVSGELFF
cdr3_nt: TGTGCCAGCAGCTTACAGCCTTTCGTGTCCGGGGAGCTGTTTTTT

d_call: .
clone_size: .
j_call: TRBJ1-2
v_call: TRBV7-2
cdr3_aa: CASSLGPSGDGYTF
cdr3_nt: TGTGCCAGCAGCTTAGGGCCTTCAGGGGATGGCTACACCTTC

d_call: .
clone_size: few
j_call: TRBJ2-7
v_call: TRBV18
cdr3_aa: CASSPQRAGSTYEQYF
cdr3_nt: TGTGCCAGCTCACCACAGAGGGCGGGGAGTACCTACGAGCAGTACTTC

d_call: .
clone_size: once
j_call: TRBJ2-5
v_call: TRBV29-1
cdr3_aa: CSVDSTRETQYF
cdr3_nt: TGCAGCGTTGATAGCACTCGGGAGACCCAGTACTTC

d_call: .
clone_size: .
j_call: TRBJ2-5
v_call: TRBV29-1
cdr3_aa: CSVDSYAGETQYF
cdr3_nt: TGCAGCGTTGATTCCTACGCGGGAGAGACCCAGTACTTC

d_call: .
clone_size: .
j_call: TRBJ1-5
v_call: TRBV28
cdr3_aa: CASKSGDVNSNQPQHF
cdr3_nt: TGTGCCAGCAAGTCGGGGGACGTTAATAGCAATCAGCCCCAGCATTTT

d_call: .
clone_size: .
j_call: TRBJ2-3
v_call: TRBV5-1
cdr3_aa: CASSFIFGSSTDTQYF
cdr3_nt: TGCGCCAGCAGCTTTATTTTCGGCAGTAGCACAGATACGCAGTATTTT

d_call: TRBD1
clone_size: many
j_call: TRBJ2-7
v_call: TRBV5-1
cdr3_aa: CASSFQTGGRGEQYF
cdr3_nt: TGCGCCAGCAGCTTTCAGACAGGGGGCAGGGGTGAGCAGTACTTC

d_call: .
clone_size: .
j_call: TRBJ2-7
v_call: TRBV15
cdr3_aa: CATSREGYEQYF
cdr3_nt: TGTGCCACCAGCAGAGAGGGGTACGAGCAGTACTTC

d_call: .
clone_size: once
j_call: TRBJ1-2
v_call: TRBV4-3
cdr3_aa: CASSQVGGSGYTF
cdr3_nt: TGCGCCAGCAGCCAAGTTGGGGGCTCGGGCTACACCTTC

d_call: .
clone_size: few
j_call: TRBJ1-5
v_call: TRBV2
cdr3_aa: CASLPRRSGQPQHF
cdr3_nt: TGTGCCAGCTTGCCGCGGCGGTCGGGTCAGCCCCAGCATTTT

d_call: .
clone_size: few
j_call: TRBJ2-2
v_call: TRBV27
cdr3_aa: CASSLQRQNTGELFF
cdr3_nt: TGTGCCAGCAGTTTGCAAAGGCAGAACACCGGGGAGCTGTTTTTT

d_call: .
clone_size: once
j_call: TRBJ1-3
v_call: TRBV6-5
cdr3_aa: CASSYESGADTIYF
cdr3_nt: TGTGCCAGCAGTTATGAGTCGGGAGCGGACACCATATATTTT

d_call: .
clone_size: .
j_call: TRBJ2-1
v_call: TRBV7-7
cdr3_aa: CASSSTGYNEQFF
cdr3_nt: TGTGCCAGCAGCTCCACAGGTTACAATGAGCAGTTCTTC

d_call: .
clone_size: .
j_call: TRBJ2-7
v_call: TRBV9
cdr3_aa: CASTPHSGRAYEQYF
cdr3_nt: TGTGCCAGCACCCCCCATTCGGGGAGAGCCTACGAGCAGTACTTC

d_call: TRBD1
clone_size: .
j_call: TRBJ1-4
v_call: TRBV28
cdr3_aa: CASSSTGGTARGEKLFF
cdr3_nt: TGTGCCAGCAGTTCTACAGGGGGCACGGCCCGGGGGGAAAAACTGTTTTTT

d_call: .
clone_size: .
j_call: TRBJ2-6
v_call: TRBV7-9
cdr3_aa: CASSFRTQGVLTF
cdr3_nt: TGTGCCAGCAGCTTCCGGACCCAGGGCGTCCTGACTTTC

d_call: .
clone_size: many
j_call: TRBJ2-1
v_call: TRBV14
cdr3_aa: CASSQDPSVPKQFF
cdr3_nt: TGTGCCAGCAGCCAAGATCCCAGCGTACCAAAGCAGTTCTTC

d_call: .
clone_size: .
j_call: TRBJ2-5
v_call: TRBV10-3
cdr3_aa: CATAIGEETQYF
cdr3_nt: TGTGCCACCGCCATCGGGGAAGAGACCCAGTACTTC

d_call: .
clone_size: .
j_call: TRBJ1-2
v_call: TRBV5-1
cdr3_aa: CASSLEDSRYGYTF
cdr3_nt: TGCGCCAGCAGCTTGGAGGACAGCCGCTATGGCTACACCTTC

d_call: .
clone_size: .
j_call: TRBJ1-5
v_call: TRBV4-2
cdr3_aa: CASSQDRRDQPQHF
cdr3_nt: TGTGCCAGCAGCCAAGATCGGCGAGATCAGCCCCAGCATTTT

d_call: .
clone_size: .
j_call: TRBJ2-4
v_call: TRBV2
cdr3_aa: CASSEQGGDIQYF
cdr3_nt: TGTGCCAGCAGTGAACAAGGGGGGGACATTCAGTACTTC

d_call: .
clone_size: few
j_call: TRBJ2-7
v_call: TRBV10-3
cdr3_aa: CAVGTEQYF
cdr3_nt: TGTGCCGTGGGTACCGAGCAGTACTTC

d_call: .
clone_size: .
j_call: TRBJ1-2
v_call: TRBV19
cdr3_aa: CASSIDRGGRGYTF
cdr3_nt: TGTGCCAGTAGTATAGATCGAGGAGGACGCGGCTACACCTTC

d_call: .
clone_size: .
j_call: TRBJ2-5
v_call: TRBV7-2
cdr3_aa: CASSSPGGETQYF
cdr3_nt: TGTGCCAGCAGCTCCCCCGGGGGTGAGACCCAGTACTTC

d_call: .
clone_size: .
j_call: TRBJ2-1
v_call: TRBV9
cdr3_aa: CASSVGEVSYNEQFF
cdr3_nt: TGTGCCAGCAGCGTAGGGGAGGTCTCCTACAATGAGCAGTTCTTC

d_call: .
clone_size: .
j_call: TRBJ2-6
v_call: TRBV18
cdr3_aa: CASSPSSGANVLTF
cdr3_nt: TGTGCCAGCTCACCGAGCTCTGGGGCCAACGTCCTGACTTTC

d_call: .
clone_size: .
j_call: TRBJ2-1
v_call: TRBV4-3
cdr3_aa: CASEGKGKSSYNEQFF
cdr3_nt: TGCGCCAGCGAGGGGAAAGGTAAGTCGTCCTACAATGAGCAGTTCTTC

d_call: .
clone_size: .
j_call: TRBJ2-2
v_call: TRBV5-1
cdr3_aa: CASSLRGVTTGELFF
cdr3_nt: TGCGCCAGCAGCCTGAGGGGGGTGACCACCGGGGAGCTGTTTTTT

d_call: TRBD1
clone_size: .
j_call: TRBJ2-5
v_call: TRBV28
cdr3_aa: CASSLGTSSRGETQYF
cdr3_nt: TGTGCCAGCAGTTTAGGAACAAGCTCCAGGGGGGAGACCCAGTACTTC

d_call: .
clone_size: .
j_call: TRBJ1-1
v_call: TRBV4-2
cdr3_aa: CASSPGLHTEAFF
cdr3_nt: TGTGCCAGCAGCCCGGGGCTCCACACTGAAGCTTTCTTT

d_call: .
clone_size: .
j_call: TRBJ2-6
v_call: TRBV7-2
cdr3_aa: CASRHWAGVGSGANVLTF
cdr3_nt: TGTGCCAGCCGTCACTGGGCAGGGGTAGGCTCTGGGGCCAACGTCCTGACTTTC